This T cell receptor (beta chain) was captured by sequencing in a study of shared clonotypes between healthy human individuals. The data were produced by immunoSEQ multiplex PCR, yet TCRdb's version contains in-frame clones alone and is incomplete. The top ten hold about 0.39% of the sample, which has a few million clones, roughly 93% seen once. CDR1 SGHTA and CDR2 FQGNSA come from the germline V gene. J lost 0 bases, V lost 4 bases, and 1 base had no gene match. This CDR3 is built from 14 residues. The specimen was naive CD4+ T cells from PBMCs. Subset described: CD45RA+ positively selected. The rearrangement uses TRBV7-2 and TRBJ2-7; 9 bases map to TRBD2. This clonotype was obtained from a man younger than 30 in good health. Some clones in this sample may be carry-over from other donors' samples. The CDR3 DNA is TGTGCCAGCAGCTCTAGCGGGAACTCCTACGAGCAGTACTTC. Translated, it gives CASSSSGNSYEQYF.